This T cell receptor (beta chain) is drawn from a study of vaccination and CD4 T cells after COVID-19. Once obtained from cultured CD4+ T cells, the DNA was sequenced using the Oncomine TCR Beta short-read assay. MiXCR was run by TCRdb on the PCR reads, yielding one entry per CDR3 protein. The sample records roughly 17,000 distinct CDR3 sequences, about 55% being singletons. Germline V lookup: CDR1 DFQATT, CDR2 SNEGSKA (reference sequence). The length of the CDR3 is 14 residues. V was pared by 6 bases and J by 1 base, with 7 bases of the junction left unmatched. Stated treatment: approximately nine-day PBMC culture with coronavirus spike peptide pools or control peptides (ViraFEST assay). Concerning this clonotype: Its antigen is not identified.

The genes are TRBV20-1 and TRBJ1-1; 8 bases match TRBD1. What was sequenced was CD4+ T cells from blood, cultured in vitro. The receptor's source is a human donor who had recovered from COVID-19. The CDR3 loop reads CSATNRGKNTEAFF. The CDR3 DNA follows: TGCAGTGCCACAAACAGGGGGAAGAACACTGAAGCTTTCTTT.